This is a list of T cell receptor beta chains from one sample in a study of cytomegalovirus exposure and HLA in healthy donors. Using immunoSEQ multiplex PCR, the repertoire was profiled, and TCRdb retains in-frame clones only, with some absent. Among tens of thousands of clones, over 70% were seen once, and the ten largest hold 7.2%. The sample consisted of PBMCs. Source of these receptors: a woman aged 40 to 49 in good health and CMV-seronegative. Each CDR3 is given with its conserved first and last residue. D genes are given only for firm matches. Some rows mark clone size as missing; the rest say once, few, many or name a class of expanded clone.

J gene,V gene,clone size,D gene,CDR3 protein,CDR3 DNA
TRBJ2-5,TRBV6-6,.,.,CASRVQQTSQETQYF,TGTGCCAGCAGAGTTCAGCAGACATCCCAAGAGACCCAGTACTTC
TRBJ2-5,TRBV10-3,.,.,CAISGGVGETQYF,TGTGCCATCAGTGGGGGGGTGGGGGAGACCCAGTACTTC
TRBJ2-1,TRBV9,.,TRBD2,CASSARGTSGREQFF,TGTGCCAGCAGCGCTCGCGGGACTAGCGGGAGGGAACAGTTCTTC
TRBJ2-1,TRBV11-3,once,.,CASSPSLQYNEQFF,TGTGCCAGCAGCCCCTCGCTACAGTACAATGAGCAGTTCTTC
TRBJ1-5,TRBV19,few,.,CASSRQADNQPQHF,TGTGCCAGTAGCCGACAGGCGGACAATCAGCCCCAGCATTTT
TRBJ1-3,TRBV28,.,.,CASRPGTPVSGNTIYF,TGTGCCAGCAGGCCCGGGACACCCGTCTCTGGAAACACCATATATTTT
TRBJ2-5,TRBV5-1,.,TRBD1,CASSLGQGEAETQYF,TGCGCCAGCAGCTTGGGACAGGGGGAGGCGGAGACCCAGTACTTC
TRBJ2-7,TRBV7-9,.,TRBD2,CASSLDPGGTYEQYF,TGTGCCAGCAGCTTAGACCCGGGAGGGACCTACGAGCAGTACTTC
TRBJ2-7,TRBV11-2,.,TRBD2,CASRGLAEFPYEQYF,TGTGCCAGCAGAGGACTAGCGGAGTTCCCCTACGAGCAGTACTTC
TRBJ1-5,TRBV19,once,TRBD1,CASSIATGDQPQHF,TGTGCCAGTAGTATAGCAACAGGGGATCAGCCCCAGCATTTT
TRBJ2-5,TRBV7-2,.,TRBD1,CASSPRGWLTQYF,TGTGCCAGCAGCCCCAGGGGGTGGTTGACCCAGTACTTC
TRBJ2-1,TRBV5-4,.,.,CASSEDSFSYNEQFF,TGTGCCAGCAGTGAGGACAGTTTCTCCTACAATGAGCAGTTCTTC
TRBJ1-1,TRBV5-1,few,.,CASSLGGNRITEAFF,TGCGCCAGCAGCTTGGGAGGGAATAGAATCACTGAAGCTTTCTTT
TRBJ2-7,TRBV9,.,.,CASSVGAGTYEQYF,TGTGCCAGCAGCGTAGGGGCAGGTACCTACGAGCAGTACTTC
TRBJ2-3,TRBV6-5,.,.,CASSYSYTRDTQYF,TGTGCCAGCAGTTACTCTTACACCAGAGATACGCAGTATTTT
TRBJ1-1,TRBV10-3,.,TRBD1,CATSRGIGSMNTEAFF,TGTGCCACCTCCAGGGGGATAGGTTCGATGAACACTGAAGCTTTCTTT
TRBJ1-2,TRBV6-1,.,.,CASSESRSIYGYTF,TGTGCCAGCAGTGAATCCCGCAGTATCTATGGCTACACCTTC
TRBJ1-2,TRBV30,.,.,CAWTGNYGYTF,TGTGCCTGGACAGGCAACTATGGCTACACCTTC
TRBJ1-6,TRBV5-1,.,.,CASSPLTLGANSPLHF,TGCGCCAGCAGCCCGTTGACATTGGGTGCTAATTCACCCCTCCACTTT
TRBJ1-2,TRBV5-1,.,TRBD1,CASSLATGEYGYTF,TGCGCCAGCAGCTTGGCAACAGGGGAGTATGGCTACACCTTC
TRBJ1-3,TRBV11-2,once,TRBD1,CASSLSGQRNSGNTIYF,TGTGCCAGCAGCTTATCGGGACAGAGGAACTCTGGAAACACCATATATTTT
TRBJ1-2,TRBV7-8,.,.,CASSLADGAPRGYTF,TGTGCCAGCAGCTTAGCGGATGGGGCGCCGAGGGGCTACACCTTC
TRBJ1-3,TRBV20-1,.,.,CSARVGGTIYF,TGCAGTGCTAGAGTGGGGGGGACCATATATTTT
TRBJ2-1,TRBV7-2,.,TRBD2,CASNRAGSSYNEQFF,TGTGCCAGCAACCGAGCGGGGAGCTCCTACAATGAGCAGTTCTTC
TRBJ1-2,TRBV7-6,once,.,CASSLNPSRGIGYTF,TGTGCCAGCAGCTTAAACCCGAGTCGGGGGATCGGCTACACCTTC
TRBJ1-1,TRBV28,.,.,CASSPRYTEAFF,TGTGCCAGCAGTCCTAGGTACACTGAAGCTTTCTTT
TRBJ1-2,TRBV10-3,.,TRBD1,CAISAPNRGSNYGYTF,TGTGCCATCAGTGCCCCAAACAGGGGAAGTAACTATGGCTACACCTTC
TRBJ2-2,TRBV7-3,.,TRBD1,CASSSSTGGGTGELFF,TGTGCCAGCAGCTCCTCGACAGGGGGGGGAACCGGGGAGCTGTTTTTT
TRBJ2-1,TRBV11-2,.,.,CASSRDGGGGGAPYNEQFF,TGTGCCAGCAGCAGGGACGGCGGGGGAGGGGGGGCCCCATACAATGAGCAGTTCTTC
TRBJ1-2,TRBV30,.,.,CAWSVGGYGYTF,TGTGCCTGGAGTGTAGGAGGTTATGGCTACACCTTC
TRBJ2-7,TRBV7-2,once,TRBD2,CASSAEPSGRTSSYEQYF,TGTGCCAGCAGCGCCGAGCCTAGCGGGAGGACCTCCTCCTACGAGCAGTACTTC
TRBJ2-4,TRBV6-6,.,.,CASSGLGVDIQYF,TGTGCCAGCAGCGGGCTGGGAGTCGACATTCAGTACTTC
TRBJ2-7,TRBV28,.,.,CASLLASGYEQYF,TGTGCCAGTCTACTAGCATCGGGCTACGAGCAGTACTTC
TRBJ1-2,TRBV7-2,.,.,CASNLETGRGGYTF,TGTGCCAGCAACCTCGAAACAGGGAGGGGTGGCTACACCTTC
TRBJ2-1,TRBV5-4,few,TRBD2,CASSLGGGAMNEQFF,TGTGCCAGCAGCTTGGGCGGGGGGGCGATGAATGAGCAGTTCTTC
TRBJ1-1,TRBV2,.,.,CASSAQGLSLTEAFF,TGTGCCAGCAGTGCACAGGGATTGTCTCTGACTGAAGCTTTCTTT
TRBJ1-4,TRBV9,.,.,CASSPSSGAGEKLFF,TGTGCCAGCAGCCCTAGTTCAGGGGCTGGTGAAAAACTGTTTTTT
TRBJ1-1,TRBV27,.,.,CASSLWGPGSTEAFF,TGTGCCAGCAGTTTATGGGGGCCGGGGAGCACTGAAGCTTTCTTT
TRBJ2-6,TRBV6-4,.,.,CASSVTDSSGANVLTF,TGTGCCAGCAGTGTTACAGATAGCTCTGGGGCCAACGTCCTGACTTTC
TRBJ1-1,TRBV11-2,.,.,CASSPRGTNTEAFF,TGTGCCAGCAGCCCCCGAGGCACGAACACTGAAGCTTTCTTT
TRBJ2-5,TRBV11-1,.,TRBD1,CASSSRKPGQGETQYF,TGTGCCAGCAGCTCCCGTAAGCCGGGACAGGGAGAGACCCAGTACTTC